One sample yielded the 27 T cell receptor beta chains listed below, sequenced in a study of T cell responses to AZD1222 COVID-19 vaccine. Only in-frame clones appear in the TCRdb table, and some are missing; sequencing was by immunoSEQ multiplex PCR. Of 90,000 to 130,000 clones listed, 89% are singletons. Sequencing was performed on peripheral blood, taken on day 0 of MenACWY control vaccination. The receptors were sampled from an adult in good health.

The chain couples TRBV27 to TRBJ2-1; unclear D gene. The CDR3 runs 14 residues. V lost 1 base and J lost 8, with 12 bases in between. Germline CDR1 MNHEY, CDR2 SMNVEV (reference sequence). The CDR3 DNA follows: TGTGCCAGCAGTTTATTAGCTGGGTCCTATGAGCAGTTCTTC. It codes for CASSLLAGSYEQFF.

Comment on this clone: A junction boundary mismatches the germline segment, possibly from a read error. This rearrangement joins TRBV28 to TRBJ1-1, with unresolved D. CDR3 length: 14 residues. Germline CDR1 is MDHEN and CDR2 is SYDVKM. The CDR3 coding sequence is TGTGCCAGCAGTCTTGGCCCCAGGAACGCTGAAGCTTTCTTT. Translating it yields CASSLGPRNAEAFF.

This rearrangement joins TRBV28 to TRBJ2-1; a possible D gene is TRBD2 (6 bases). Germline V gene sequence: CDR1 MDHEN, CDR2 SYDVKM. The CDR3 runs to 17 residues. Trimming pared 6 bases from V and 5 bases from J, leaving 23 bases between. The CDR3 reads CASSPPISLAKNNEQFF. The CDR3 DNA follows: TGTGCCAGCAGCCCCCCGATCTCGCTAGCGAAAAACAATGAGCAGTTCTTC.

This clone was observed a few times. V and J are TRBV5-1 and TRBJ2-3; a weak D match, TRBD1 (5 bases). CDR1 is SGHRS and CDR2 is YFSETQ in the germline V gene. This CDR3 is built from 15 residues. Trimming cost V 0 bases and J 3 bases, with 11 bases left between them. CDR3 coding DNA: TGCGCCAGCAGCTTGGTAGGCAGGGTTACAGATACGCAGTATTTT. Translating it yields CASSLVGRVTDTQYF. Combining the CDR3 with reference TRBV5-1 and TRBJ2-3 gives the whole variable domain KAGVTQTPRYLIKTRGQQVTLSCSPISGHRSVSWYQQTPGQGLQFLFEYFSETQRNKGNFPGRFSGRQFSNSRSEMNVSTLELGDSALYLCASSLVGRVTDTQYFGPGTRLTVL.

A word on this clone: This sample also contains other DNA sequences that code for the same CDR3. This sequence joins TRBV9 and TRBJ1-3, with 11 bases matching TRBD1. The J segment lost 3 bases and the V segment lost 2 bases, leaving 1 base of the junction unmatched. CDR1 and CDR2 (germline): SGDLS, YYNGEE. There are 15 residues in the CDR3. The CDR3 loop reads CASSVGTGGGNTIYF. CDR3 nucleotides: TGTGCCAGCAGCGTCGGGACAGGGGGTGGAAACACCATATATTTT.

This clone was detected only once. This chain connects TRBV6-5 to TRBJ2-3; 7 bases are shared with TRBD1. V trimming: 5 bases; J trimming: 3 bases; junction bases outside the gene matches: 5. Germline CDR1 reads MNHEY; CDR2 reads SVGAGI. CDR3 size: 14 residues. The CDR3 loop is CASSPAQGTDTQYF. CDR3 bases: TGTGCCAGCAGTCCCGCACAGGGGACAGATACGCAGTATTTT.

About this clone itself: An end of the junction does not agree with germline; a read error may underlie this. This chain uses TRBV6-1 with TRBJ2-1; 9 nucleotides match TRBD2. Germline values: CDR1 MNHNS, CDR2 SASEGT. The CDR3 is 16 amino acids. CDR3 in DNA: TGTGCCAGCAGTGAAGTGAATAGCGGGGGCTACTATGAGCAGTTCTTC. The encoded protein is CASSEVNSGGYYEQFF.

This chain uses TRBV10-1 with TRBJ2-5, with D unclear. Germline V CDR1 and CDR2: WNHNN, SYGVQD (reference sequence). Trimming pared 5 bases from V and 5 bases from J, leaving 15 bases between. The CDR3 consists of 14 residues. Written as DNA, the CDR3 is TGCGCCAGCAGTAGGACCCTTTTGACCGAGACCCAGTACTTC. Protein sequence: CASSRTLLTETQYF.

The chain joins TRBV5-4 to TRBJ1-2; D uncertain. The CDR3 spans 14 residues. CDR1 and CDR2 (germline): SGHNT, YYREEE (reference sequence). The germline V and J ends were trimmed by 3 bases and 0 bases, with 9 bases remaining between them. CDR3 residues: CASSSPTTNYGYTF. The CDR3 DNA reads TGTGCCAGCAGCTCCCCGACAACTAACTATGGCTACACCTTC.

The genes are TRBV14 and TRBJ2-1; 8 nucleotides agree with TRBD1. This CDR3 has 14 residues. V dropped 4 bases and J dropped 7; count of bases not matched to a gene: 6. The germline gives CDR1 SGHDN, CDR2 FVKESK. For the CDR3, the DNA is TGTGCCAGCAGCCCCCGGACAGGGTGGAATGAGCAGTTCTTC. It specifies CASSPRTGWNEQFF. Full variable domain (missing parts from reference TRBV14 and TRBJ2-1): EAGVTQFPSHSVIEKGQTVTLRCDPISGHDNLYWYRRVMGKEIKFLLHFVKESKQDESGMPNNRFLAERTGGTYSTLKVQPAELEDSGVYFCASSPRTGWNEQFFGPGTRLTVL.

The J gene is TRBJ2-7, the V gene TRBV6-2 or TRBV6-3; 7 bases line up with TRBD1. J was trimmed by 4 bases and V by 2 bases; bases with no gene match: 8. The CDR3 has 15 residues. Germline V gene data show CDR1 as MNHEY and CDR2 as SVGEGT. The CDR3 region is CASSYHRSGGYEQYF. The CDR3 nucleotides read TGTGCCAGCAGTTACCATCGGTCAGGGGGTTACGAGCAGTACTTC.

The chain recombines TRBV18 with TRBJ1-6; D is uncertain. CDR3 length: 14 amino acids. Trimming removed 3 bases at V and 8 bases at J, with 11 bases between. The germline CDR1 and CDR2 sequences are KGHSH and LQKENI. The CDR3 spells CASSPDVRDSPLHF. Here the CDR3 DNA reads TGTGCCAGCTCACCCGATGTGAGGGATTCACCCCTCCACTTT.

J is TRBJ1-1 and V is TRBV6-6; tentative D call: TRBD1 (5 bases). The V end was cut by 7 bases, the J end by 11 bases, with 23 bases between. The CDR3 has 14 amino acids. CDR1 MNHNY and CDR2 SVGAGI come from the germline V gene (reference sequence). The CDR3 sequence is CASMGTGPHNPAFF. Written as DNA, the CDR3 is TGTGCCAGCATGGGGACCGGTCCCCACAATCCGGCTTTCTTT.

The genes are TRBV2 and TRBJ1-1; TRBD1 aligns across 11 bases. The CDR3 runs 15 residues. Germline lookup yields CDR1 SNHLY and CDR2 FYNNEI. V lost 7 bases and J lost 11; bases outside the gene matches: 15. The CDR3, as DNA: TGTGCCAGCACCCCGCGGGACAGGGGGGGTTTTGGGGCTTTCTTT. Translating gives CASTPRDRGGFGAFF.

The rearrangement joins TRBV9 to TRBJ1-1, with D unresolved. The V gene lost 0 bases and the J gene lost 2 bases, with 8 bases spanning the gap. This CDR3 is built from 14 residues. Germline V gene data show CDR1 as SGDLS and CDR2 as YYNGEE. Here the CDR3 DNA reads TGTGCCAGCAGCGTAGAGGCAGCCAACACTGAAGCTTTCTTT. It is translated as CASSVEAANTEAFF.

The sample holds one count of this clone. The V call is TRBV28, the J call TRBJ2-3, with TRBD2 as a possible D gene (5 bases). V lost 5 bases and J lost 2, with 8 bases in between. The germline CDR1 and CDR2 sequences are MDHEN and SYDVKM. The length of the CDR3 is 13 residues. CDR3 residues: CASSTGTTDTQYF. The CDR3 DNA follows: TGTGCCAGCAGTACGGGAACCACAGATACGCAGTATTTT.

This clone has just one count. The chain recombines TRBV27 with TRBJ2-7; the D gene is possibly TRBD1 (7 bases). Germline V CDR1 and CDR2: MNHEY, SMNVEV (reference sequence). This CDR3 has 15 amino acids. The V gene lost 7 bases and the J gene lost 3 bases, with 19 bases spanning the gap. CDR3 in DNA: TGTGCCAGCACCCGATCAGGGGGGCCTGTCTACGAGCAGTACTTC. This encodes CASTRSGGPVYEQYF.

The gene calls are TRBV15 and TRBJ2-7, with D unclear. CDR3 size: 15 residues. Germline V lookup: CDR1 LNHNV, CDR2 YYDKDF (reference sequence). V shed 5 bases and J shed 2 bases, with 16 bases lying between them. CDR3 DNA: TGTGCCACCAGCTTCCGGACCGATCTACCCTACGAGCAGTACTTC. Protein: CATSFRTDLPYEQYF.

This chain connects TRBV6-2 or TRBV6-3 to TRBJ1-1, with D hard to call. CDR3 size: 14 residues. Trimming took 6 bases from V and 1 from J, leaving 12 bases between them. Germline CDR1 is MNHEY and CDR2 is SVGEGT. This CDR3 reads CASSKREGNTEAFF. The CDR3, as DNA: TGTGCCAGCAGCAAAAGGGAGGGGAACACTGAAGCTTTCTTT.

This chain connects TRBV30 to TRBJ1-1; D is undetermined. Per germline, CDR1 GTSNPN and CDR2 SVGIG (reference sequence). Trimming stripped 2 bases from V and 3 bases from J, with 13 bases between. The CDR3 has 14 amino acids. The CDR3 reads CAWSPGYPYTEAFF. The DNA for the CDR3 is TGTGCCTGGAGTCCCGGTTATCCGTACACTGAAGCTTTCTTT.

The chain uses TRBV10-3 and TRBJ2-7; TRBD1 agrees at 8 bases. From germline, CDR1 is ENHRY and CDR2 SYGVKD. The CDR3 has 12 residues. V lost 5 bases, J lost 3 bases, and 0 bases stayed unmatched. Here the CDR3 reads CAISTGGYEQYF. CDR3 coding DNA: TGTGCCATCAGTACAGGGGGCTACGAGCAGTACTTC.

Regarding this clone: The junction departs from germline at one end; a sequencing error may be responsible. The V and J genes are TRBV6-5 and TRBJ1-5, with a tentative D call TRBD1 (5 bases). The CDR3 length is 13 residues. CDR1 MNHEY and CDR2 SVGAGI come from the germline V gene. CDR3 amino acids: CASTPRGNQPQHF. Here the CDR3 DNA reads TGTGCCAGCACACCGAGGGGCAACCAGCCCCAGCATTTT.

The chain uses TRBV6-5 and TRBJ1-2; 7 nucleotides align to TRBD1. Trimming cost V 4 bases and J 4 bases; bases outside gene matches: 9. The CDR3 spans 15 residues. Germline values: CDR1 MNHEY, CDR2 SVGAGI. The CDR3, as DNA: TGTGCCAGCAGTTTAGACAGGGTCGATACCTATGGCTACACCTTC. Its protein is CASSLDRVDTYGYTF.

The rearrangement links TRBV30 to TRBJ1-1; D perhaps matches TRBD1 (6 bases). V was trimmed by 3 bases and J by 4 bases, leaving 15 bases between them. The CDR3 sequence is 14 residues long. Germline V gene lookup returns CDR1 GTSNPN and CDR2 SVGIG (reference sequence). The CDR3 nucleotides are TGTGCCTGGAGAACCCCAGGGGAGGTCACTGAAGCTTTCTTT. It is translated as CAWRTPGEVTEAFF.

The chain is built from TRBV5-1 and TRBJ2-1, with D unclear. Germline V gives CDR1 SGHRS, CDR2 YFSETQ. The CDR3 is 17 residues long. Trimming stripped 0 bases from V and 0 bases from J, with 13 bases between. CDR3 nucleotide sequence: TGCGCCAGCAGCTTGGAGGTGACAACGGGCTCCTACAATGAGCAGTTCTTC. It is translated as CASSLEVTTGSYNEQFF.

The chain combines TRBV7-2 with TRBJ2-7, with D perhaps assigned TRBD1 or TRBD2 (6 bases each). The CDR3 runs to 18 residues. V was cut by 0 bases and J by 3 bases, with 21 bases left in between. CDR1 and CDR2 (germline): SGHTA, FQGNSA. DNA for the CDR3: TGTGCCAGCAGCTTAGCGATAGGGGGGACCATTAGATACTACGAGCAGTACTTC. Amino acid sequence: CASSLAIGGTIRYYEQYF.

The J gene is TRBJ2-1, the V gene TRBV7-3, with TRBD2 identical over 10 bases. The V gene end was trimmed by 4 bases and the J gene end by 9 bases; junction bases not matched to a gene: 12. This CDR3 comprises 16 residues. Germline CDR1 SGHTA, CDR2 FQGTGA. This CDR3 reads CASSSPGLAFGSEQFF. The DNA of the CDR3 is TGTGCCAGCAGCTCTCCGGGACTAGCGTTTGGCTCTGAGCAGTTCTTC.